Presented here are 8 T cell receptor beta chains from one specimen sequenced in a study of T cells in women clearing cervical HPV infection (dated by TCRdb to the late 2010s). The library was made by the immunoSEQ multiplex PCR assay. TCRdb stores this immuneACCESS table with in-frame sequences only. Part of the clones is absent; in the studies checked, under half of the shortfall reflects unresolved V genes, and no reason is known for the rest. The sample's records list about 36,000 clones. The ten largest clones represent around 4% of the sample. The sequenced sample was blood buffy coat. The origin of the receptors is a woman between 18 and 75 years old with a cervical HPV16 infection that either progressed to CIN3+ or cleared (not recorded which).

Remarks on this clone: The CDR3 extends 3 residues past the end of the read, so its final part is completed from the germline J gene. This rearrangement joins TRBV28 to TRBJ2-1, with a possible D match to TRBD1 (6 bases). The CDR3 has 13 residues. The germline V gene encodes CDR1 MDHEN and CDR2 SYDVKM. The V end was cut by 6 bases, the J end by 6 bases, with 12 bases between. The CDR3 spells CASSPTGFNEQFF. CDR3 bases read: TGTGCCAGCAGCCCGACAGGATTCAATGAG.

Turning to this clone: The observed sequence ends 3 residues before the CDR3 terminus, with the missing tail filled in from the germline J gene. The chain is built from TRBV10-3 and TRBJ2-1; tentative D call: TRBD1 (6 bases). V gave up 3 bases and J gave up 7 bases, with 13 bases separating them. The CDR3 is 14 residues long. CDR1 and CDR2 from the germline V gene are ENHRY and SYGVKD. CDR3: CAISDLITGNEQFF. The sequenced CDR3 bases are TGTGCCATCAGTGACCTAATCACAGGGAATGAG.

Notes on this clone: The CDR3 goes on 3 residues after the read ends, and that part is filled in from the germline J gene. The chain recombines TRBV7-2 with TRBJ1-2; TRBD1 is a possible D gene (5 bases). The germline CDR1 and CDR2 sequences are SGHTA and FQGNSA. The CDR3 covers 14 residues. CDR3 DNA, as far as it was read: TGTGCCAGCAGCTTCTTGGCGGGGGGTGACGGC. Its protein product is CASSFLAGGDG. The full CDR3 sequence reads CASSFLAGGDGYTF.

Note on this clone: The read stops 3 residues short of the end of the CDR3; the missing end is completed from the germline J gene. This chain connects TRBV12-3 or TRBV12-4 to TRBJ2-7; D is unclear. V was pared by 6 bases and J by 2 bases, with 8 bases between. The CDR3 covers 12 residues. CDR3 DNA (partial): TGTGCCAGCAGCCCCGGTCCCTACGAG. Translating gives CASSPGPYE. The whole CDR3 reads CASSPGPYEQYF.

About this clone itself: Read sequence stops 3 residues before the CDR3 end, and the germline J gene provides the missing end. V is TRBV18 and J is TRBJ2-5; possibly TRBD1 for D (5 bases). The CDR3 spans 14 residues. The V gene lost 3 bases and the J gene lost 4 bases, with 12 bases spanning the gap. The V gene's germline CDR1 is KGHSH and CDR2 LQKENI. Incomplete CDR3 DNA: TGTGCCAGCTCACCCTGGCAGGGTGGAGAGACC. Protein: CASSPWQGGET. Given in full, the CDR3 is CASSPWQGGETQYF.

CDR3 residues: CASTLRGDDYNEQFF. The part of the CDR3 DNA that was read is TGTGCCAGCACTTTAAGGGGCGACGACTACAATGAG. The rearrangement joins TRBV5-5 to TRBJ2-1; maybe TRBD1 (5 bases). The missing CDR3 end, 3 residues past where the read stops, is filled in from the germline J gene. Germline V gene lookup returns CDR1 SGHKS and CDR2 YYEKEE (reference sequence). This CDR3 comprises 15 residues. V lost 6 bases, J lost 3 bases, and 16 bases lay in between.

The CDR3 bases that were read are TGTGCCAGCAGTAACCTAGCTAGCAATCAGCCC. It codes for CASSNLASNQP. The full CDR3 is CASSNLASNQPQHF. The V gene is TRBV12-3 or TRBV12-4, the J gene TRBJ1-5; D not certain. The sequenced fragment ends 3 residues before the CDR3 boundary, so the rest is inferred from the germline J gene. V gave up 5 bases and J gave up 0 bases, with 8 bases separating them. This CDR3 spans 14 amino acids.

With respect to this clone: The missing CDR3 end, 3 residues past where the read stops, is filled in from the germline J gene. This chain links TRBV9 with TRBJ2-1; 7 positions agree with TRBD2. CDR3 length: 16 residues. The ends lost 0 bases at V and 8 bases at J; junction bases unmatched: 11. Germline V gives CDR1 SGDLS, CDR2 YYNGEE. Partial CDR3 DNA: TGTGCCAGCAGCGTAGCTGGCGGGAGTCTTATTCATGAG. Protein: CASSVAGGSLIHE. In full, the CDR3 is CASSVAGGSLIHEQFF.